One T cell receptor beta chain is described in this entry. What it binds is not known. CD4+ T cells that had been cultured provided DNA sequenced with the Oncomine TCR Beta short-read assay. Each CDR3 protein is one row after TCRdb ran MiXCR on the PCR reads. This repertoire shows roughly 13,000 distinct CDR3 sequences, about 64% found once; its top ten account for 6.2%. Indicated treatment: approximately 9-day PBMC culture with coronavirus spike peptide pools or control peptides (ViraFEST assay). The data originate from a study of vaccination and CD4 T cells after COVID-19. Study outcomes and limitations: Convalescent patients displayed a median 86.3% of reactive clones emerging only post-vaccination.

The CDR3 runs 12 residues. The germline V gene encodes CDR1 SGHTA and CDR2 FQGTGA. V dropped 4 bases and J dropped 5 bases, with 7 bases sitting between them. The chain carries TRBV7-3 and TRBJ2-3; no firm D call. The sequenced sample was CD4+ T cells from blood, cultured in vitro. The sequence came from a human donor who had recovered from COVID-19. The CDR3, as DNA: TGTGCCAGCAGCTGGAACGGAGATACGCAGTATTTT. This encodes CASSWNGDTQYF.